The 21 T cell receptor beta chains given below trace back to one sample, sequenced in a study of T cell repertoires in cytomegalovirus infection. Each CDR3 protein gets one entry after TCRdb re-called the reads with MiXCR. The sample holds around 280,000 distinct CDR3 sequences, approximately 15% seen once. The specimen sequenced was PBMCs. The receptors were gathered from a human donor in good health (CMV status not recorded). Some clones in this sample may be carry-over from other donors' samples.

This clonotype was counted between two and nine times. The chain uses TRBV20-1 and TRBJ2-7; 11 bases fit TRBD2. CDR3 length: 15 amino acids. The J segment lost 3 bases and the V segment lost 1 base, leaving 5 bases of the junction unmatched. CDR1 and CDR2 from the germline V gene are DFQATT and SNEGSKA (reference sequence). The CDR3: CSARALAGDLYEQYF. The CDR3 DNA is TGCAGTGCTAGAGCACTAGCGGGGGACCTCTACGAGCAGTACTTC.

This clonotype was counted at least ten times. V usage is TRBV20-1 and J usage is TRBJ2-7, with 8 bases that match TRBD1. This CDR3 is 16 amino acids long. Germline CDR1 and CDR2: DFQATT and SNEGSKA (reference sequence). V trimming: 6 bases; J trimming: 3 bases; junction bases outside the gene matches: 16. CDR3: CSAGQGVLSPNYEQYF. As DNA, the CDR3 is TGCAGTGCCGGACAGGGCGTTCTATCCCCCAACTACGAGCAGTACTTC.

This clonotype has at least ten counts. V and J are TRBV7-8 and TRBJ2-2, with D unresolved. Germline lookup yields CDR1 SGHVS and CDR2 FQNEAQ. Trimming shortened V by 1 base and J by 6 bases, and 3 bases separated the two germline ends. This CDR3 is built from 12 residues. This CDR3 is CASSLVPGELFF. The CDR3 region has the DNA TGTGCCAGCAGCTTAGTCCCCGGGGAGCTGTTTTTT.

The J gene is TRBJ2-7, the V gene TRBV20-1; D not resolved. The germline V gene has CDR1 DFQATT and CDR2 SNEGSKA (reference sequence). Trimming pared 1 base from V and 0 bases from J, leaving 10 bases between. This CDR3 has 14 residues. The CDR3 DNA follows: TGCAGTGCTAGAGTCCTCAGCTCCTCCTACGAGCAGTACTTC. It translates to CSARVLSSSYEQYF.

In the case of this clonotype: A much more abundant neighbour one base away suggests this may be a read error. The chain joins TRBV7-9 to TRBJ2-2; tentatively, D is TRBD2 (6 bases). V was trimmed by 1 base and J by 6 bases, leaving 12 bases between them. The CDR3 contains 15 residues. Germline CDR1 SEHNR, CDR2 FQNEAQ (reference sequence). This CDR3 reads CASSLGTNRSGELFF. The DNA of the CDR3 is TGTGCCAGCAGCTTAGGGACTAACAGGTCCGGGGAGCTGTTTTTT.

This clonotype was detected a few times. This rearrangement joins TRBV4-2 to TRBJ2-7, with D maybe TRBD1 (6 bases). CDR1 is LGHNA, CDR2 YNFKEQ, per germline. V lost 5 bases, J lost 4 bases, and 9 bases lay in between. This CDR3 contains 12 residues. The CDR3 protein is CASSYQGYEQYF. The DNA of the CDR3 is TGTGCCAGCAGCTATCAGGGGTACGAGCAGTACTTC.

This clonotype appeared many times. The CDR3 bases are TGTGCCAGCAGCTCCACCCCGGGGGGCTCCTCCTACAATGAGCAGTTCTTC. It translates to CASSSTPGGSSYNEQFF. V usage is TRBV7-8 and J usage is TRBJ2-1; a weak D match, TRBD2 (7 bases). V lost 4 bases, J lost 0 bases, and 16 bases lay in between. This CDR3 is 17 amino acids long. Germline CDR1 is SGHVS and CDR2 is FQNEAQ.

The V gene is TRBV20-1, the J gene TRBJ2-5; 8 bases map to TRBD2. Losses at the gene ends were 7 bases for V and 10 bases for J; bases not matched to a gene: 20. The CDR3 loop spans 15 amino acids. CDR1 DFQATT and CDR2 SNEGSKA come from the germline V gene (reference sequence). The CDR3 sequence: CSGPGGGGASGDQYF. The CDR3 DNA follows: TGCAGTGGGCCGGGAGGGGGGGGCGCCTCAGGGGACCAGTACTTC.

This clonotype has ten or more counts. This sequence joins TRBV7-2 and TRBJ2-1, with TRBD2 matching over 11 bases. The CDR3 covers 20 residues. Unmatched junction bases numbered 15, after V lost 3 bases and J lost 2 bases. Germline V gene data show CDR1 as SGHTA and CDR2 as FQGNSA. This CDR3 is CASSFLAGGSIKDPYNEQFF. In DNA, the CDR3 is TGTGCCAGCAGCTTCTTAGCGGGAGGGAGTATTAAAGACCCCTACAATGAGCAGTTCTTC.

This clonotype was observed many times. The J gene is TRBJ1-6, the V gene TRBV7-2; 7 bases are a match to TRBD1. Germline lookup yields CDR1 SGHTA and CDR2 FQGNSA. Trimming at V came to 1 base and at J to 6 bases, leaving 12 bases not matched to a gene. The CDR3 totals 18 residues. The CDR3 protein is CASSLGLDRRLRNSPLHF. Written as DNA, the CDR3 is TGTGCCAGCAGCTTAGGATTGGACAGGCGCCTACGTAATTCACCCCTCCACTTT.

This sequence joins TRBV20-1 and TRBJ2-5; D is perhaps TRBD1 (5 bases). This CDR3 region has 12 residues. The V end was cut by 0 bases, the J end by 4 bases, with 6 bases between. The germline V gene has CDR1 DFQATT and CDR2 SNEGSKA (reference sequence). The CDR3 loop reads CSAREGVETQYF. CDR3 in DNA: TGCAGTGCTAGAGAAGGGGTAGAGACCCAGTACTTC.

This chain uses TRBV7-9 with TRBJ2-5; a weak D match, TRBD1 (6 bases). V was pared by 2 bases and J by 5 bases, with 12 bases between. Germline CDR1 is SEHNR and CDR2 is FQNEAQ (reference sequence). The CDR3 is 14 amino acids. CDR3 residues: CASSLLDRRETQYF. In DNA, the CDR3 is TGTGCCAGCAGCTTACTTGACAGGCGTGAGACCCAGTACTTC.

The CDR3 DNA follows: TGTGCCAGCAGTTTAGCAGTCCCCTCCTATAATTCACCCCTCCACTTT. This sequence encodes CASSLAVPSYNSPLHF. V usage is TRBV12-3 or TRBV12-4 and J usage is TRBJ1-6, with no clear D. The CDR3 is 16 amino acids. V shed 0 bases and J shed 0 bases, with 6 bases lying between them.

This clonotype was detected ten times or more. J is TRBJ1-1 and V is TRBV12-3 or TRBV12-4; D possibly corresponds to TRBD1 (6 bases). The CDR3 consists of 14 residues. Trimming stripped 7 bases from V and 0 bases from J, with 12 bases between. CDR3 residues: CASTLGGVNTEAFF. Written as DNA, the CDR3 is TGTGCCAGCACCTTAGGGGGGGTGAACACTGAAGCTTTCTTT.

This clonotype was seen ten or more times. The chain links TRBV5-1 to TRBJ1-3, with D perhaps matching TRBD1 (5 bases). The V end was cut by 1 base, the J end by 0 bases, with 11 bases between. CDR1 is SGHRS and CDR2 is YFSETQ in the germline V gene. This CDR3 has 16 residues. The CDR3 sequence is CASSLSGIGSGNTIYF. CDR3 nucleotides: TGCGCCAGCAGCTTGTCAGGGATCGGCTCTGGAAACACCATATATTTT.

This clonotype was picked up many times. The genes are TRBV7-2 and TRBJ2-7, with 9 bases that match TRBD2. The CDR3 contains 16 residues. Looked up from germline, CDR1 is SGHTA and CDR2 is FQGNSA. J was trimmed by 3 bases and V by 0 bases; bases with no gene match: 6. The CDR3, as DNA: TGTGCCAGCAGCTTAGCTCAAGCGGGAGGCCGCTACGAGCAGTACTTC. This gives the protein CASSLAQAGGRYEQYF.

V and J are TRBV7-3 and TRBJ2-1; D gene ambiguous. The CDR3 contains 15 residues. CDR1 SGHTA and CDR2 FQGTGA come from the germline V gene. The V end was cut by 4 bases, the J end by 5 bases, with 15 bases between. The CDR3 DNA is TGTGCCAGCAGCTACATCGGACCTGGGGACAATGAGCAGTTCTTC. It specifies CASSYIGPGDNEQFF.

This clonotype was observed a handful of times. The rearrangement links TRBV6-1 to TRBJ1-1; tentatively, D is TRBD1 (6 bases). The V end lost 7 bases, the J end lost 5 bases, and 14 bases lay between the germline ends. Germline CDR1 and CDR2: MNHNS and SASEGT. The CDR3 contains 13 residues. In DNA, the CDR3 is TGTGCCAGCAAACATCTGGGGGCTACTGAAGCTTTCTTT. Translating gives CASKHLGATEAFF.

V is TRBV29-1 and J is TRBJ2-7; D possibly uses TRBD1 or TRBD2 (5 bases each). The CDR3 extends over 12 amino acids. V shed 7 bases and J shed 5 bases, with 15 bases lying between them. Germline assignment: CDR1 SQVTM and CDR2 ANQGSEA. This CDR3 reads CSAGTSSNEQYF. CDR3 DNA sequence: TGCAGCGCCGGGACCTCCAGCAACGAGCAGTACTTC.

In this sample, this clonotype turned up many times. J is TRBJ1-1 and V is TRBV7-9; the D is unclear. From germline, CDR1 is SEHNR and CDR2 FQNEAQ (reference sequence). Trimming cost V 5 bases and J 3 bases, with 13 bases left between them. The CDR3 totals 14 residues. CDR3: CASSTTRLDTEAFF. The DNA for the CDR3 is TGTGCCAGCAGCACCACGCGGTTGGACACTGAAGCTTTCTTT.

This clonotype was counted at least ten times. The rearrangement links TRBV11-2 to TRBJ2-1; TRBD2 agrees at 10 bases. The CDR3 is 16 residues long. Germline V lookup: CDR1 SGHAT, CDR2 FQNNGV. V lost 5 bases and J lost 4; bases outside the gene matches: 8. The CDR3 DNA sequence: TGTGCCAGCAGCCCGATATCTAGCGGGGGTTACAATGAGCAGTTCTTC. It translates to CASSPISSGGYNEQFF.